The clone carrying this TCR beta chain rates as medium-sized. Its antigen is not identified. This entry is derived from a study of radiotherapy plus CTLA-4 blockade in lung cancer. Study-level information: Objective responses were observed in less than 20% of patients, and disease control was achieved by approximately 32%.

The table came from immunoSEQ multiplex PCR; TCRdb's copy has only in-frame clones and leaves some out. In the table there are about 40,000 clones, roughly 73% of which are singletons. Study conclusions and caveats: An expansion of tumor-derived TCR clones occurred in blood after radiotherapy plus ipilimumab. Reported findings show early blood T cell clone dynamics, with interferon-beta, best predicted response.

CDR1 GTSNPN and CDR2 SVGIG come from the germline V gene (reference sequence). Trimming left V 4 bases short and J 6 bases short, with 15 bases between. This CDR3 contains 13 residues. Lung cancer patients with chemo-refractory metastatic non-small-cell disease were given focal radiation plus CTLA-4 blockade with ipilimumab. The sequence was obtained from a human donor with non-small cell lung cancer that progressed on radiotherapy plus ipilimumab. The gene calls are TRBV30 and TRBJ1-1; unclear D gene. Sequencing used peripheral blood, obtained from a patient treated with radiotherapy plus ipilimumab. The CDR3 DNA reads TGTGCCTGGATTAACACTCTAGCAGCTGAAGCTTTCTTT. It specifies CAWINTLAAEAFF.